Listed below are T cell receptor beta chains from one sample, sequenced in a study of hypomethylating agent response in myelodysplastic syndrome. TCRdb's table, derived via immunoSEQ multiplex PCR, lists solely in-frame clones and lacks some. The data hold over 4,000 clones, with 80% to 85% observed a single time. The material was bone marrow, obtained before or after starting hypomethylating agent treatment for myelodysplastic syndrome (not recorded which). Receptors were obtained from a human donor with myelodysplastic syndrome. CDR3s leave out the opening cysteine and the closing phenylalanine or tryptophan. The order of the fields is D gene, V gene, J gene, CDR3 protein. The D gene is left open where the match is weak.

.	TRBV11-3	TRBJ1-2	ASSFQLGGIRYGYT
TRBD1	TRBV6-1	TRBJ1-6	ASSERTGWVPLH
.	TRBV18	TRBJ1-2	ASSPAQGKGYT
TRBD1	TRBV19	TRBJ1-2	ASRAGTGGDGYT
TRBD1	TRBV6-1	TRBJ1-1	ASIQGQYTEAF
.	TRBV2	TRBJ1-6	ASSLHNSPLH
.	TRBV27	TRBJ2-7	ASSPTAAGEQY
TRBD2	TRBV9	TRBJ2-5	ASSVATSGQETQY
.	TRBV10-3	.	AISGGVGQVNSYEQY
TRBD1	TRBV5-1	TRBJ2-2	ASSWDRNTGELF
.	TRBV27	TRBJ2-2	ASSLIRMEDTGELF
.	TRBV2	TRBJ2-1	ASTPWAGVPSRHNEQF
.	TRBV6-6	TRBJ1-2	ASSSTGLNYGYT
.	TRBV7-2	TRBJ2-1	ASSLYGDAYNEQF
TRBD2	TRBV14	TRBJ2-4	ASSQLAGGRNIQY
TRBD2	TRBV11-2	TRBJ2-5	ASSLGRGTQETQY
.	TRBV5-5	TRBJ1-2	ASSPGEFGYGYT
.	TRBV5-1	TRBJ2-1	ASSYSAHSYNEQF
.	TRBV11-2	TRBJ2-7	ASSFEPNAYEQY
.	TRBV5-4	TRBJ1-1	ASSWDTDTEAF
TRBD1	TRBV29-1	TRBJ2-7	SGRQGPNEQY
TRBD2	TRBV30	TRBJ2-3	AWSRLAGYTDTQY
.	TRBV30	TRBJ1-5	AWSTGRFYSNQPQH
.	TRBV10-2	TRBJ2-1	ASSGGRGVPSYNEQF
.	TRBV13	TRBJ1-2	ASSLGTLDTDYGYT
.	TRBV5-5	TRBJ2-3	ASSRPGGQNTDTQY
TRBD1	TRBV6-1	TRBJ1-3	ASGSDRAGNTIY
.	TRBV25-1	TRBJ1-1	ASVGAAGTEAF
.	TRBV5-4	TRBJ2-6	ASSLELAAGANVLT
TRBD1	TRBV5-4	TRBJ2-7	ASSFQGAPPYEQY
.	TRBV9	TRBJ2-5	ASSASGGSGQETQY
TRBD1	TRBV30	TRBJ2-7	AWSVLPGQGMAYEQY
.	TRBV5-8	TRBJ2-1	ASSLFRGYNEQF
.	TRBV11-1	TRBJ1-2	ASSPLFQQTHGYT
.	TRBV9	TRBJ2-2	ASSVAVSSGSGTGELF
.	TRBV30	TRBJ1-1	AWSYVTEAF
TRBD1	TRBV7-9	TRBJ1-4	ASRDRNEKLF
TRBD1	TRBV5-4	TRBJ1-1	ASSPGQPDGNTEAF
TRBD1	TRBV6-1	TRBJ2-7	ASAARQGLSYEQY
.	TRBV5-1	TRBJ2-3	ASSFRSSTDTQY
.	TRBV2	TRBJ1-2	ASSGQVATYGYT
.	TRBV28	TRBJ1-2	ASSLAGVGSHGYT
.	TRBV19	TRBJ1-2	ASRGQGGDGYT
.	TRBV13	TRBJ2-3	ASSFPPPMFAQY
.	TRBV27	TRBJ2-2	ASSLSKGTGELF
TRBD1	TRBV7-6	TRBJ1-2	ASSPTGEYGYT
TRBD1	TRBV28	TRBJ1-5	ASSLIAGRGSNQPQH
.	TRBV11-2	TRBJ1-2	ASSLKGTTNNYGYT
.	TRBV29-1	TRBJ2-1	SVGRANEQF
TRBD2	TRBV30	TRBJ2-3	AWRGLAGGHTQY
.	TRBV6-5	TRBJ1-5	ASSYRGGNQPQH
TRBD1	TRBV5-1	TRBJ1-5	ASSSEGQRNQPQH
.	TRBV15	TRBJ1-4	ATSRDKDEKLF
.	TRBV7-9	TRBJ1-2	ASSLAELGYT
.	TRBV21-1	TRBJ1-6	ASSWGQPNSPLH
.	TRBV7-9	TRBJ1-1	ASSLAGTPNTEAF
.	TRBV21-1	TRBJ1-5	ASSKGNQPQH
.	TRBV7-6	TRBJ1-3	ASSLGISTGNTIY
.	TRBV7-8	TRBJ1-1	ASSLAGFRTEAF